The present T cell receptor (beta chain) was sequenced within a study of identical twins. This clonotype was observed at least ten times. The antigen is not known. Template switching supplied a universal primer site; unique molecular identifiers were carried on the cDNA. TCRdb independently ran MiXCR on the 5' RACE reads; one entry per CDR3 protein. Found here are about 480,000 distinct CDR3 sequences, over 12% of them singletons; the top ten hold around 0.57%. Study observations and caveats: Beta out-of-frame twin sharing showed a weaker excess. The presence of invariant MAIT and iNKT cells could partly confound analyses of zero-insertion sequences. Cord blood beta clonotypes present at high abundance carried fewer insertions; no such pattern appeared in memory repertoires.

The same data also contributed to another study, on yellow fever vaccine responses in identical twins.

The sequenced sample consisted of CD4+ T cells sorted from blood. The receptor comes from a woman aged 18-35 years in good health.

The CDR3 sequence: CASSLPPRGSGQPQHF. The CDR3 bases are TGTGCCAGCAGTTTACCTCCCAGGGGATCGGGTCAGCCCCAGCATTTT. V gene TRBV12-3 or TRBV12-4 combines with J gene TRBJ1-5; tentative D call: TRBD1 (6 bases). The ends were cut back, 2 bases at V and 6 bases at J, with 17 bases in the middle. This CDR3 spans 16 amino acids.